The sample holds one count of the clone carrying this TCR beta chain. Libraries were prepared by immunoSEQ multiplex PCR; TCRdb keeps only in-frame clonotypes and omits some of them. The top ten clones hold under 25% of a sample with 130,000 or so clones, over 65% of them seen once. This sample is part of a study of radiation and T cells in renal cell carcinoma. The CDR3 length is 15 residues. J lost 7 bases, V lost 3 bases, and 5 bases had no gene match. Per the germline V gene, CDR1 is KGHSH and CDR2 is LQKENI. Time point: baseline pretreatment blood. Noted treatment: 15 Gy SBRT to primary tumor, nephrectomy 4 weeks later.

The chain joins TRBV18 to TRBJ1-5; 11 bases map to TRBD1. The receptor comes from a woman between 45 and 60 years old with renal cell carcinoma. Sequencing used blood, obtained from a patient whose treatment included radiotherapy and nephrectomy. The CDR3: CASSPPGQGGQPQHF. The CDR3 coding sequence is TGTGCCAGCTCACCCCCGGGACAGGGGGGCCAGCCCCAGCATTTT.